Listed here are 25 T cell receptor beta chains from one sample, sequenced in a study of T-cell memory formation after mild COVID-19. TCRdb redid the calling of the 5' RACE reads with MiXCR, one entry per CDR3 protein. Here the sample spans about 210,000 distinct CDR3 sequences, under 12% being singletons. The sample comprised PBMCs or a T cell subset sorted from them (not recorded which). The receptors were gathered from a man between 18 and 29 years old who had mild COVID-19 (a few samples of this study predate the infection). Cell type and time point are not known.

The sample holds a few counts of this clonotype. The V and J genes are TRBV21-1 and TRBJ1-3; TRBD1, the table's D call, lacks a check against the DNA. TRBV21-1 is labeled a pseudogene. CDR3 size: 18 residues. CDR3 loop: CASSKRGSRGPSGNTIYF. The CDR3 DNA follows: TGTGCCAGCAGCAAAAGGGGTAGCAGGGGGCCATCTGGAAACACCATATATTTT.

This clonotype occurred a few times. The chain couples TRBV7-9 to TRBJ1-2; 7 bases map to TRBD1. This CDR3 comprises 13 residues. After removal of 5 bases from V and 5 bases from J, the junction contained 5 bases not matched to a gene. Germline lookup yields CDR1 SEHNR and CDR2 FQNEAQ (reference sequence). The CDR3 protein is CASSTGQRYGYTF. CDR3 DNA: TGTGCCAGCAGCACGGGACAGCGGTATGGCTACACCTTC.

In its sample, this clonotype was seen a few times. The chain joins TRBV6-5 to TRBJ2-7; no definite D call. Germline loops: CDR1 MNHEY, CDR2 SVGAGI. The CDR3 loop spans 15 amino acids. Trimming removed 6 bases at V and 3 bases at J, with 18 bases between. The CDR3, as DNA: TGTGCCAGCAGACAGTACACCTCAGGTCACTACGAGCAGTACTTC. Amino acid sequence: CASRQYTSGHYEQYF.

This clonotype has more than one count but fewer than ten. The chain recombines TRBV5-6 with TRBJ2-7, with 8 bases fitting TRBD2. V was clipped by 5 bases and J by 6 bases; unmatched bases: 4. The CDR3 has 12 residues. Per germline, CDR1 SGHDT and CDR2 YYEEEE. The chain's CDR3 is CASRSTSGEQYV. The CDR3 DNA sequence: TGTGCCAGCAGATCCACTAGCGGCGAGCAGTACGTC.

The V gene is TRBV7-6, the J gene TRBJ2-7; D gene unclear. CDR1 and CDR2 from the germline V gene are SGHVS and FNYEAQ. The CDR3 is 14 residues long. V lost 1 base and J lost 6, with 13 bases in between. Here the CDR3 DNA reads TGTGCCAGCAGCTTAGATAGCAGCCTCTCCGAGCAGTACTTC. Protein product: CASSLDSSLSEQYF.

This clonotype was recorded a few times. This chain joins TRBV25-1 and TRBJ1-4; 7 nucleotides align to TRBD1. Losses at the gene ends were 5 bases for V and 9 bases for J; bases not matched to a gene: 6. The CDR3 contains 13 residues. CDR1 MGHDK and CDR2 SYGVNS come from the germline V gene. The CDR3 nucleotides are TGTGCCAGCAGTATGGGAGGGGGCAAAAAACTGTTTTTT. It translates to CASSMGGGKKLFF.

The V and J genes are TRBV5-1 and TRBJ2-2; the match to TRBD2 covers 8 bases. V shed 0 bases, J shed 2 bases, and the junction held 6 bases outside the gene matches. Germline assignment: CDR1 SGHRS and CDR2 YFSETQ. CDR3 length equals 17 residues. CDR3 nucleotides: TGCGCCAGCAGCTTGGTTAGCGGGGTCGTAAACACCGGGGAGCTGTTTTTT. This translates into CASSLVSGVVNTGELFF.

This rearrangement joins TRBV7-2 to TRBJ2-7, with no clear D. The V end lost 2 bases, the J end lost 6 bases, and 17 bases lay between the germline ends. The V gene's germline CDR1 is SGHTA and CDR2 FQGNSA. This CDR3 has 15 amino acids. CDR3 nucleotide sequence: TGTGCCAGCAGCTTACGGTACGAGCAGGAATCCGAGCAGTACTTC. This gives the protein CASSLRYEQESEQYF.

The chain has TRBV4-1 and TRBJ2-1, with TRBD2 matching 13 bases. This CDR3 has 16 amino acids. The junction had 2 bases not matched to a gene; V was cut back by 3 bases and J by 3 bases. Germline lookup yields CDR1 MGHRA and CDR2 YSYEKL. DNA for the CDR3: TGCGCCAGCAGCCAGCGACTAGCGGGGGGCTACAATGAGCAGTTCTTC. This gives the protein CASSQRLAGGYNEQFF.

This clonotype was observed a handful of times. Mismatch with germline at one junction end may stem from a read error. CDR3 sequence reads: CASSQGDSGPSGSF. The CDR3 coding sequence is TGTGCCAGCAGCCAAGGTGATAGCGGCCCCTCCGGGTCTTTT. The chain links TRBV3-1 to TRBJ2-3; D might be TRBD2 (6 bases). CDR3 length equals 14 residues. Per the germline V gene, CDR1 is LGHDT and CDR2 is YNNKEL (reference sequence).

This clonotype was observed a handful of times. The chain uses TRBV20-1 and TRBJ2-1; 8 bases map to TRBD2. Trimming removed 5 bases from V and 5 bases from J; junction bases left unmatched: 8. Germline V CDR1 and CDR2: DFQATT, SNEGSKA (reference sequence). This CDR3 is 14 amino acids long. The CDR3 sequence: CSALRGGPHNEQFF. DNA for the CDR3: TGCAGTGCTCTCCGGGGGGGCCCCCACAATGAGCAGTTCTTC.

The V gene is TRBV7-9, the J gene TRBJ1-5; D possibly corresponds to TRBD1 (5 bases). Germline V CDR1 and CDR2: SEHNR, FQNEAQ (reference sequence). V was pared by 5 bases and J by 1 base, with 12 bases between. This CDR3 is 15 amino acids long. This CDR3 is CASSPPGGSNQPQHF. As DNA, the CDR3 is TGTGCCAGCAGCCCGCCCGGGGGAAGCAATCAGCCCCAGCATTTT. The complete variable domain, with remaining parts taken from reference TRBV7-9 and TRBJ1-5, reads DTGVSQNPRHKITKRGQNVTFRCDPISEHNRLYWYRQTLGQGPEFLTYFQNEAQLEKSRLLSDRFSAERPKGSFSTLEIQRTEQGDSAMYLCASSPPGGSNQPQHFGDGTRLSIL.

This clonotype occurred many times. This chain uses TRBV7-9 with TRBJ2-5; 7 nucleotides align to TRBD2. After removal of 3 bases from V and 2 bases from J, the junction contained 12 bases not matched to a gene. The CDR3 is 17 residues long. Germline CDR1 reads SEHNR; CDR2 reads FQNEAQ (reference sequence). CDR3 amino acids: CASSFGTSERGQETQYF. CDR3 DNA sequence: TGTGCCAGCAGCTTTGGGACGTCGGAGCGGGGTCAAGAGACCCAGTACTTC.

This clonotype was detected ten times or more. DNA for the CDR3: TGTGCCAGCAGCTCGGACAAGGACCACACAGATACGCAGTATTTT. It is translated as CASSSDKDHTDTQYF. The chain carries TRBV5-4 and TRBJ2-3, with a weak D call TRBD1 (5 bases). The V and J ends lost 3 bases and 2 bases respectively, with 13 bases between them. Germline assignment: CDR1 SGHNT and CDR2 YYREEE (reference sequence). The CDR3 has 15 residues.

The chain links TRBV5-1 to TRBJ2-4; 9 positions match TRBD2. CDR1 SGHRS and CDR2 YFSETQ come from the germline V gene. Trimming removed 4 bases from V and 9 bases from J; junction bases left unmatched: 20. There are 18 residues in the CDR3. The chain's CDR3 is CASSRLPGTSRMAGIQYF. DNA for the CDR3: TGCGCCAGCAGCAGATTACCCGGGACTAGCCGCATGGCGGGCATTCAGTACTTC. The full variable domain, in which reference TRBV5-1 and TRBJ2-4 provide the parts outside the CDR3, is KAGVTQTPRYLIKTRGQQVTLSCSPISGHRSVSWYQQTPGQGLQFLFEYFSETQRNKGNFPGRFSGRQFSNSRSEMNVSTLELGDSALYLCASSRLPGTSRMAGIQYFGAGTRLSVL.

There are many counts of this clonotype. This rearrangement joins TRBV24-1 to TRBJ2-2, with D unclear. Trimming took 3 bases from V and 9 from J, leaving 13 bases between them. The CDR3 extends over 14 amino acids. Looked up from germline, CDR1 is KGHDR and CDR2 is SFDVKD. This CDR3 is CATSDPGSRRELFF. DNA of the CDR3: TGTGCCACCAGTGATCCCGGGTCCCGGAGGGAGCTGTTTTTT.

The chain recombines TRBV29-1 with TRBJ1-5; D perhaps matches TRBD1 (5 bases). The CDR3 spans 14 residues. The germline CDR1 and CDR2 sequences are SQVTM and ANQGSEA. V was cut by 4 bases and J by 1 base, with 11 bases left in between. CDR3 in DNA: TGCAGCGTTGGGGGCCTAGGCAGCAATCAGCCCCAGCATTTT. It codes for CSVGGLGSNQPQHF.

V and J are TRBV7-2 and TRBJ2-1; the match to TRBD2 covers 11 bases. Unmatched junction bases numbered 8, after V lost 3 bases and J lost 10 bases. The CDR3 runs 15 residues. CDR1 and CDR2 from the germline V gene are SGHTA and FQGNSA. The CDR3 loop is CASSFSGGGPREQFF. The CDR3 DNA is TGTGCCAGCAGCTTTAGCGGGGGGGGCCCACGGGAGCAGTTCTTC.

This clonotype was counted only a few times. The rearrangement joins TRBV9 to TRBJ2-1; 8 bases align to TRBD2. After removal of 6 bases from V and 8 bases from J, the junction contained 7 bases not matched to a gene. This CDR3 has 13 amino acids. Germline V gene lookup returns CDR1 SGDLS and CDR2 YYNGEE. CDR3 nucleotides: TGTGCCAGCACCCCGGGGGGGGGCGATGAGCAGTTCTTC. As protein: CASTPGGGDEQFF.

A few counts support this clonotype. The chain carries TRBV7-3 and TRBJ2-2; D may be TRBD2 (6 bases). V shed 1 base and J shed 0 bases, with 9 bases lying between them. This CDR3 spans 16 amino acids. CDR1 is SGHTA, CDR2 FQGTGA, per germline. CDR3 sequence (DNA): TGTGCCAGCAGCTTAAATGGGGGGTCGAACACCGGGGAGCTGTTTTTT. Translation gives CASSLNGGSNTGELFF.

A few counts support this clonotype. The chain combines TRBV20-1 with TRBJ2-7; perhaps TRBD1 as D (6 bases). The germline V gene encodes CDR1 DFQATT and CDR2 SNEGSKA (reference sequence). The CDR3 consists of 13 residues. The V end lost 5 bases, the J end lost 2 bases, and 13 bases lay between the germline ends. The DNA of the CDR3 is TGCAGTGCTGCCGCCAGGGGCCCCTACGAGCAGTACTTC. Amino acids: CSAAARGPYEQYF.

The table lists this clonotype with a few counts. V and J are TRBV20-1 and TRBJ2-4; no clear D gene. V was shortened by 2 bases and J by 5 bases, with 13 bases between the two germline ends. CDR1 is DFQATT and CDR2 is SNEGSKA in the germline V gene (reference sequence). This CDR3 is 14 amino acids long. As DNA, the CDR3 is TGCAGTGCTAGATCGGTGGTTGGGGAAAACATTCAGTACTTC. This gives the protein CSARSVVGENIQYF.

The rearrangement links TRBV4-2 to TRBJ2-7; D possibly corresponds to TRBD2 (5 bases). V gave up 1 base and J gave up 5 bases, with 9 bases separating them. CDR3 length: 13 residues. Germline lookup yields CDR1 LGHNA and CDR2 YNFKEQ. The CDR3 nucleotides read TGTGCCAGCAGCCAAGCGGCGGGCCACGAGCAGTACTTC. Its protein product is CASSQAAGHEQYF.

This clonotype was counted many times. V and J are TRBV7-2 and TRBJ1-2; D call uncertain. There are 11 residues in the CDR3. Looked up from germline, CDR1 is SGHTA and CDR2 is FQGNSA. V was clipped by 5 bases and J by 5 bases, with 6 bases between them. The CDR3 loop reads CASSQSYGYTF. The CDR3 coding sequence is TGTGCCAGCAGCCAGAGTTATGGCTACACCTTC. The full variable domain, with the rest looked up from reference TRBV7-2 and TRBJ1-2, is GAGVSQSPSNKVTEKGKDVELRCDPISGHTALYWYRQSLGQGLEFLIYFQGNSAPDKSGLPSDRFSAERTGGSVSTLTIQRTQQEDSAVYLCASSQSYGYTFGSGTRLTVV.

This clonotype has just a few counts. The V call is TRBV20-1, the J call TRBJ1-2, with D possibly being TRBD1 (5 bases). This CDR3 is 14 amino acids long. Germline CDR1 reads DFQATT; CDR2 reads SNEGSKA (reference sequence). Trimming removed 5 bases from V and 6 bases from J, with 19 bases in between. The CDR3 is CSAGGTTQGHGYTF. CDR3 sequence (DNA): TGCAGTGCTGGAGGAACTACCCAGGGTCATGGCTACACCTTC.